Below are 20 T cell receptor beta chains sequenced from a single sample in a study of cytomegalovirus exposure and HLA in healthy donors. Profiled with immunoSEQ multiplex PCR; TCRdb holds only in-frame clones, not every one. The repertoire has fewer than 300,000 clones, approximately 90% of them found once; the top ten carry approximately 0.9%. The sequenced material came from PBMCs. Receptor source: a young woman in good health and CMV-seronegative.

This chain uses TRBV11-2 with TRBJ1-5, with TRBD1 identical over 9 bases. This CDR3 has 15 residues. Trimming took 3 bases from V and 9 from J; bases not matched to a gene: 9. Germline V gives CDR1 SGHAT, CDR2 FQNNGV. CDR3 nucleotide sequence: TGTGCCAGCAGCTTCAACCGGGACAGGGAATGGCCCCAGCATTTT. Translating gives CASSFNRDREWPQHF.

The genes are TRBV4-3 and TRBJ2-3; a weak D match, TRBD1 (6 bases). Germline-derived CDR1 and CDR2 are LGHNA and YSLEER. The CDR3 is made up of 13 amino acids. The ends were cut back, 3 bases at V and 6 bases at J, with 10 bases in the middle. CDR3 sequence reads: CASSQRGYDTQYF. CDR3 sequence (DNA): TGCGCCAGCAGCCAGAGGGGGTATGATACGCAGTATTTT.

The chain joins TRBV5-4 to TRBJ1-1; D remains ambiguous. V shed 5 bases and J shed 4 bases, with 12 bases lying between them. CDR3 length equals 13 residues. Germline V gene data show CDR1 as SGHNT and CDR2 as YYREEE (reference sequence). The CDR3 DNA reads as TGTGCCAGCAGTGTCTGGCATGGCACTGAAGCTTTCTTT. Translating it yields CASSVWHGTEAFF.

The V and J genes are TRBV7-2 and TRBJ1-2, with TRBD1 as a possible D gene (6 bases). V gave up 3 bases and J gave up 2 bases, with 10 bases separating them. Germline lookup yields CDR1 SGHTA and CDR2 FQGNSA. The CDR3 totals 14 residues. The CDR3 here is CASSLRGANYGYTF. The CDR3 coding sequence is TGTGCCAGCAGCTTGCGGGGGGCGAACTATGGCTACACCTTC.

The chain links TRBV7-2 to TRBJ2-7, with TRBD2 matching 10 bases. The CDR3 has 17 residues. V shed 4 bases and J 6 bases; nucleotides not matched to a gene: 15. Germline V gene lookup returns CDR1 SGHTA and CDR2 FQGNSA. For the CDR3, the DNA is TGTGCCAGCAGCTCTATTCCTTTTAGCGGGAGGTCTCTCGAGCAGTACTTC. Its translation is CASSSIPFSGRSLEQYF.

The V call is TRBV29-1, the J call TRBJ2-7; no firm D call. The CDR3 is 12 amino acids. The V end was cut by 2 bases, the J end by 2 bases, with 7 bases between. The germline gives CDR1 SQVTM, CDR2 ANQGSEA. The CDR3 DNA is TGCAGCGTTGAATTACCTACCTACGAGCAGTACTTC. This gives the protein CSVELPTYEQYF.

The V gene is TRBV27, the J gene TRBJ2-5, with unresolved D. The V and J ends lost 5 bases and 2 bases respectively, with 9 bases between them. Germline V gives CDR1 MNHEY, CDR2 SMNVEV (reference sequence). The CDR3 totals 13 residues. The CDR3 sequence is CASSPNTQETQYF. CDR3 DNA: TGTGCCAGCAGTCCGAACACACAAGAGACCCAGTACTTC.

J is TRBJ1-2 and V is TRBV29-1; 8 positions match TRBD1. The ends lost 4 bases at V and 7 bases at J; junction bases unmatched: 8. CDR1 SQVTM and CDR2 ANQGSEA come from the germline V gene. The CDR3 contains 13 residues. CDR3 sequence (DNA): TGCAGCGTTGTCTGGGACAGGTCATCTGGCTACACCTTC. Translating gives CSVVWDRSSGYTF. The variable domain in full, with the rest retrieved from reference TRBV29-1 and TRBJ1-2, is SAVISQKPSRDICQRGTSLTIQCQVDSQVTMMFWYRQQPGQSLTLIATANQGSEATYESGFVIDKFPISRPNLTFSTLTVSNMSPEDSSIYLCSVVWDRSSGYTFGSGTRLTVV.

The genes are TRBV27 and TRBJ2-7, with 10 positions matching TRBD2. In germline, CDR1 is MNHEY, CDR2 SMNVEV (reference sequence). The J segment lost 4 bases and the V segment lost 7 bases, leaving 7 bases of the junction unmatched. CDR3 length: 14 residues. This CDR3 is CASKGSGRGYEQYF. CDR3 coding DNA: TGTGCCAGCAAAGGGAGCGGGAGGGGTTACGAGCAGTACTTC.

Comments on this clone: This CDR3 is also generated by other DNA sequences in the sample. The CDR3 sequence is CASSQPGQSYEQYF. In DNA, the CDR3 is TGCGCCAGCAGCCAACCGGGACAGTCCTACGAGCAGTACTTC. The rearrangement links TRBV4-1 to TRBJ2-7; 7 positions match TRBD1. The CDR3 is 14 amino acids. Germline assignment: CDR1 MGHRA and CDR2 YSYEKL. Trimming cost V 2 bases and J 1 base; bases outside gene matches: 2.

This chain uses TRBV19 with TRBJ1-2, with D tentatively TRBD1 (6 bases). Germline CDR1 LNHDA, CDR2 SQIVND (reference sequence). The CDR3 is 15 residues long. V was pared by 3 bases and J by 4 bases, with 15 bases between. The CDR3 DNA follows: TGTGCCAGTAGTATCCGGGACAACTTGCTCTATGGCTACACCTTC. Its protein is CASSIRDNLLYGYTF.

This rearrangement joins TRBV19 to TRBJ1-2, with D uncertain. V was shortened by 11 bases and J by 3 bases, with 13 bases between the two germline ends. Germline V lookup: CDR1 LNHDA, CDR2 SQIVND (reference sequence). The CDR3 is 12 residues long. The CDR3 protein is CASEGGDYGYTF. DNA of the CDR3: TGTGCCTCCGAGGGCGGCGACTATGGCTACACCTTC.

The rearrangement uses TRBV5-1 and TRBJ1-2; 7 nucleotides line up with TRBD1. The trim removed 4 bases at V and 2 bases at J, leaving 5 bases unmatched. CDR3 length equals 14 residues. Germline V gene lookup returns CDR1 SGHRS and CDR2 YFSETQ. The CDR3 sequence: CASSGDSRNYGYTF. The CDR3 bases are TGCGCCAGCAGCGGGGACAGTAGAAACTATGGCTACACCTTC.

This clone was seen a single time. The DNA is left out, because the CDR3 cannot be placed on it with certainty; the CDR3 is given as TCRdb lists it. V usage is TRBV27 and J usage is TRBJ1-2. The length of the CDR3 is 14 amino acids, counting both ends. The germline gives CDR1 MNHEY, CDR2 SMNVEV (reference sequence). This chain's CDR3 is CASSTSGTPRGYTF.

The V and J genes are TRBV27 and TRBJ2-2; 8 bases agree with TRBD1. J gave up 3 bases and V 6 bases, and 6 bases lay outside the gene matches. The CDR3 is made up of 15 amino acids. CDR1 is MNHEY, CDR2 SMNVEV, per germline (reference sequence). The CDR3: CASRSGTGHTGELFF. CDR3 DNA: TGTGCCAGCAGATCGGGGACAGGCCACACCGGGGAGCTGTTTTTT.

The rearrangement links TRBV4-3 to TRBJ2-1; TRBD2 aligns across 7 bases. The CDR3 contains 14 residues. With 8 bases clipped from V and 1 base from J, the junction kept 5 bases outside the gene matches. Germline CDR1 and CDR2: LGHNA and YSLEER. The CDR3 DNA follows: TGCGCCAGCTCCCTAGCGGATTCCTACAATGAGCAGTTCTTC. It translates to CASSLADSYNEQFF.

The chain uses TRBV6-1 and TRBJ1-5, with a tentative D call TRBD1 (5 bases). The length of the CDR3 is 15 residues. V lost 4 bases and J 7 bases, leaving 17 bases between the germline ends. Germline CDR1 is MNHNS and CDR2 is SASEGT. CDR3 coding DNA: TGTGCCAGCAGTGGGGCAGGGTCGGTGTGGCAGCCCCAGCATTTT. It codes for CASSGAGSVWQPQHF.

The chain has TRBV9 and TRBJ2-7, with 8 bases matching TRBD1. The CDR3 length is 14 residues. CDR1 is SGDLS, CDR2 YYNGEE, per germline. V was pared by 0 bases and J by 5 bases, with 4 bases of the junction left unmatched. The CDR3 region is CASSVVGQGHEQYF. The CDR3 DNA is TGTGCCAGCAGCGTAGTTGGACAGGGACACGAGCAGTACTTC.

This clone was counted once. CDR3 amino acids: CASRAGTSGRAMNTGELFF. The CDR3 DNA sequence: TGTGCCAGCAGAGCCGGGACTAGCGGGAGGGCCATGAACACCGGGGAGCTGTTTTTT. The gene calls are TRBV2 and TRBJ2-2; 16 nucleotides agree with TRBD2. Germline values: CDR1 SNHLY, CDR2 FYNNEI. The CDR3 runs 19 residues. V shed 6 bases and J 1 base; nucleotides not matched to a gene: 8. Variable domain in full (rest from reference TRBV2 and TRBJ2-2): EPEVTQTPSHQVTQMGQEVILRCVPISNHLYFYWYRQILGQKVEFLVSFYNNEISEKSEIFDDQFSVERPDGSNFTLKIRSTKLEDSAMYFCASRAGTSGRAMNTGELFFGEGSRLTVL.

This sequence joins TRBV15 and TRBJ1-3, with 9 positions matching TRBD1. J gave up 8 bases and V 0 bases, and 5 bases lay outside the gene matches. This CDR3 is built from 15 residues. Per the germline V gene, CDR1 is LNHNV and CDR2 is YYDKDF (reference sequence). The CDR3 DNA reads TGTGCCACCAGCAGAGAGGGACAGGGCTATGACACCATATATTTT. Translating it yields CATSREGQGYDTIYF.